These 9 T cell receptor beta chains were all obtained from the same sample, sequenced in a study of blood T cell repertoires in COVID-19. Measured with immunoSEQ multiplex PCR; TCRdb has only the in-frame clones, and not every one. The table records under 200,000 clones, 60% to 85% of them present only once. The material sequenced was peripheral blood. Every receptor here comes from an older woman with COVID-19, enrolled during active disease.

In this sample, this clone turned up once. V and J are TRBV2 and TRBJ2-7; 9 bases fit TRBD1. CDR1 is SNHLY, CDR2 FYNNEI, per germline. The CDR3 contains 12 residues. CDR3 protein: CQADRGSYEQYV. The CDR3 nucleotides read TGTCAGGCGGACAGGGGTTCCTACGAGCAGTACGTC.

The CDR3: CASSPTSGLGSYNEQFF. In nucleotides, the CDR3 is TGTGCCAGCAGTCCAACTTCAGGGTTGGGCTCCTACAATGAGCAGTTCTTC. The V gene is TRBV6-6, the J gene TRBJ2-1, with D perhaps matching TRBD1 (5 bases). Between the trimmed V and J ends, which lost 5 bases and 0 bases, there was a span of 17 bases. The CDR3 runs to 17 residues. Per the germline V gene, CDR1 is MNHNY and CDR2 is SVGAGI (reference sequence).

This chain links TRBV7-9 with TRBJ2-7; 10 bases align to TRBD2. Germline V gene lookup returns CDR1 SEHNR and CDR2 FQNEAQ (reference sequence). J was trimmed by 5 bases and V by 9 bases; bases with no gene match: 7. CDR3 size: 13 residues. CDR3: CASSLAGGHEQYF. In DNA, the CDR3 is TGTGCCAGTTCCTTAGCGGGAGGCCACGAGCAGTACTTC.

The CDR3 DNA reads as TGTGCCAGCAGTTCAAATACAGGGGTGATCGGGGAGCTGTTTTTT. Residues: CASSSNTGVIGELFF. This sequence joins TRBV28 and TRBJ2-2; 7 positions match TRBD1. Germline V CDR1 and CDR2: MDHEN, SYDVKM. The CDR3 loop spans 15 amino acids. The J segment lost 7 bases and the V segment lost 4 bases, leaving 9 bases of the junction unmatched.

The gene calls are TRBV11-3 and TRBJ1-4, with D uncertain. V was clipped by 4 bases and J by 11 bases, with 20 bases between them. CDR1 SGHNT and CDR2 YENEEA come from the germline V gene. This CDR3 comprises 15 residues. Here the CDR3 reads CASSYRPGRRAKLFF. DNA of the CDR3: TGTGCCAGCAGCTACCGACCCGGCAGGAGGGCGAAACTGTTTTTT.

V and J are TRBV9 and TRBJ1-1; D is uncertain. Deletions cut 0 bases from V and 5 bases from J, with 8 bases between. This CDR3 spans 13 amino acids. The germline CDR1 and CDR2 sequences are SGDLS and YYNGEE. CDR3 in amino acids: CASSVGGRTEAFF. The CDR3 nucleotides read TGTGCCAGCAGCGTAGGTGGGAGGACTGAAGCTTTCTTT.

This chain uses TRBV19 with TRBJ2-7; D perhaps matches TRBD1 (6 bases). This CDR3 spans 13 amino acids. V lost 9 bases and J 5 bases, leaving 17 bases between the germline ends. Germline CDR1 and CDR2: LNHDA and SQIVND (reference sequence). The CDR3 spells CASAPDRSNEQYF. The CDR3, as DNA: TGTGCCAGCGCCCCCGACAGGAGTAACGAGCAGTACTTC. Full variable domain (outside the CDR3, taken from reference TRBV19 and TRBJ2-7): DGGITQSPKYLFRKEGQNVTLSCEQNLNHDAMYWYRQDPGQGLRLIYYSQIVNDFQKGDIAEGYSVSREKKESFPLTVTSAQKNPTAFYLCASAPDRSNEQYFGPGTRLTVT.

The chain carries TRBV3-1 (or the pseudogene TRBV3-2) and TRBJ2-1, with no clear D. CDR1 and CDR2 (germline): LGHDT, YNNKEL (reference sequence). The CDR3 has 12 amino acids. Trimming took 4 bases from V and 6 from J, leaving 7 bases between them. The CDR3 here is CASSLLRNEQFF. Written as DNA, the CDR3 is TGTGCCAGCAGCCTCCTTCGCAATGAGCAGTTCTTC.

The rearrangement links TRBV19 to TRBJ2-7; 8 nucleotides agree with TRBD2. The V gene end was trimmed by 4 bases and the J gene end by 5 bases; junction bases not matched to a gene: 10. Germline V gives CDR1 LNHDA, CDR2 SQIVND (reference sequence). This CDR3 is 15 amino acids long. CDR3 nucleotides: TGTGCCAGTAGTAAAATGGGACTAGGGATCGACGAGCAGTACTTC. Amino acid sequence: CASSKMGLGIDEQYF. The full variable domain, its missing parts supplied by reference TRBV19 and TRBJ2-7, is DGGITQSPKYLFRKEGQNVTLSCEQNLNHDAMYWYRQDPGQGLRLIYYSQIVNDFQKGDIAEGYSVSREKKESFPLTVTSAQKNPTAFYLCASSKMGLGIDEQYFGPGTRLTVT.